The 21 T cell receptor beta chains in this list originate from one sample, sequenced in a study of T cells in Graves' hyperthyroidism and ophthalmopathy. TCR beta CDR3 regions were amplified from RNA transcripts. Researchers ran a first-round RT-PCR on the TCR CDR3 using the HTBI primer set. MiXCR was run by TCRdb on the multiplex PCR reads, yielding one entry per CDR3 protein. The sample yields hundreds of thousands of distinct CDR3 sequences, roughly 14% seen once. The sequencing input was blood. The receptors originated from a woman aged 40 to 50 with Graves' ophthalmopathy.

This chain links TRBV12-3 or TRBV12-4 with TRBJ2-7; either TRBD1 or TRBD2 may supply D (6 bases each). The ends were cut back, 7 bases at V and 6 bases at J, with 22 bases in the middle. This CDR3 has 15 residues. CDR3 loop: CASTSRGARGTEQYF. In DNA, the CDR3 is TGTGCCAGCACCTCCAGGGGCGCCCGGGGGACCGAGCAGTACTTC.

This clonotype was counted many times. The chain recombines TRBV28 with TRBJ1-5; tentatively, D is TRBD1 (5 bases). V dropped 11 bases and J dropped 2 bases, with 16 bases sitting between them. CDR1 MDHEN and CDR2 SYDVKM come from the germline V gene. This CDR3 spans 14 amino acids. CDR3 sequence reads: CAGQGEGGNQPQHF. In DNA form, the CDR3 reads TGTGCCGGTCAAGGGGAAGGCGGCAATCAGCCCCAGCATTTT. Full variable domain (outside the CDR3, taken from reference TRBV28 and TRBJ1-5): DVKVTQSSRYLVKRTGEKVFLECVQDMDHENMFWYRQDPGLGLRLIYFSYDVKMKEKGDIPEGYSVSREKKERFSLILESASTNQTSMYLCAGQGEGGNQPQHFGDGTRLSIL.

This clonotype was observed at least ten times. V and J are TRBV5-1 and TRBJ2-6, with 11 bases identical to TRBD2. The germline gives CDR1 SGHRS, CDR2 YFSETQ. The CDR3 is made up of 17 amino acids. V shed 4 bases, J shed 0 bases, and the junction held 3 bases outside the gene matches. DNA of the CDR3: TGCGCCAGCAGCCGGACTAGCGGGTTCTCTGGGGCCAACGTCCTGACTTTC. As protein: CASSRTSGFSGANVLTF.

The chain joins TRBV28 to TRBJ2-7; 10 nucleotides line up with TRBD1. Germline V gene lookup returns CDR1 MDHEN and CDR2 SYDVKM. The V and J ends lost 5 bases and 4 bases, in that order; junction bases with no gene match: 5. The CDR3 consists of 14 residues. Written as DNA, the CDR3 is TGTGCCAGCAGTGGGACAGGGGCTAGGTACGAGCAGTACTTC. Translation: CASSGTGARYEQYF.

The sample holds many counts of this clonotype. V gene TRBV29-1 combines with J gene TRBJ1-2, with D hard to call. V lost 5 bases and J lost 4, with 11 bases in between. This CDR3 contains 12 residues. From germline, CDR1 is SQVTM and CDR2 ANQGSEA. The CDR3 loop reads CSVQREGYGYTF. The CDR3, as DNA: TGCAGCGTTCAGCGGGAAGGCTATGGCTACACCTTC.

This clonotype was recorded at least ten times. The chain is built from TRBV9 and TRBJ2-2; tentatively, D is TRBD2 (5 bases). The ends were cut back, 6 bases at V and 5 bases at J, with 14 bases in the middle. CDR3 length: 14 amino acids. CDR1 SGDLS and CDR2 YYNGEE come from the germline V gene. The CDR3 spells CASTLSEVTGELFF. The CDR3 coding sequence is TGTGCCAGCACGCTGTCGGAGGTGACCGGGGAGCTGTTTTTT.

The V gene is TRBV7-3, the J gene TRBJ2-7; 9 bases map to TRBD2. The CDR3 runs 18 residues. J gave up 3 bases and V 3 bases, and 15 bases lay outside the gene matches. CDR1 SGHTA and CDR2 FQGTGA come from the germline V gene. CDR3 sequence reads: CASSLSFSGSPYDYEQYF. The DNA for the CDR3 is TGTGCCAGCAGCTTGTCTTTTAGCGGGAGCCCCTACGACTACGAGCAGTACTTC. The entire variable domain, with the rest obtained from reference TRBV7-3 and TRBJ2-7, is as follows: GAGVSQTPSNKVTEKGKYVELRCDPISGHTALYWYRQSLGQGPEFLIYFQGTGAADDSGLPNDRFFAVRPEGSVSTLKIQRTERGDSAVYLCASSLSFSGSPYDYEQYFGPGTRLTVT.

The chain carries TRBV29-1 and TRBJ2-7; 10 bases align to TRBD2. The junction had 4 bases not matched to a gene; V was cut back by 1 base and J by 4 bases. Per germline, CDR1 SQVTM and CDR2 ANQGSEA. The CDR3 sequence is 14 residues long. For the CDR3, the DNA is TGCAGCGTTGAAGTAGCGGGGGGCCTTTACGAGCAGTACTTC. This gives the protein CSVEVAGGLYEQYF.

This clonotype was seen ten or more times. The chain carries TRBV7-2 and TRBJ2-7; either TRBD1 or TRBD2 may fit D (5 bases each). Trimming cost V 5 bases and J 1 base, with 9 bases left between them. Germline assignment: CDR1 SGHTA and CDR2 FQGNSA. CDR3 length equals 13 residues. Here the CDR3 DNA reads TGTGCCAGCAGCATGGGACCGTCCTACGAGCAGTACTTC. This gives the protein CASSMGPSYEQYF.

In its sample, this clonotype was seen many times. CDR3 in DNA: TGTGCCAGTGGACAGGGGGCTGGGTACACTGAAGCTTTCTTT. This gives the protein CASGQGAGYTEAFF. J is TRBJ1-1 and V is TRBV6-1, with 11 bases that match TRBD1. Germline assignment: CDR1 MNHNS and CDR2 SASEGT. This CDR3 has 14 residues. Unmatched junction bases numbered 6, after V lost 9 bases and J lost 3 bases.

This clonotype came up many times. The chain combines TRBV6-2 or TRBV6-3 with TRBJ2-7; the match to TRBD2 covers 11 bases. V was clipped by 6 bases and J by 2 bases; unmatched bases: 6. CDR1 and CDR2 from the germline V gene are MNHEY and SVGEGT. This CDR3 region has 15 residues. The CDR3 loop is CASSTTSGSPYEQYF. DNA for the CDR3: TGTGCCAGCAGCACCACTAGCGGGAGCCCCTACGAGCAGTACTTC.

In this sample, this clonotype turned up many times. The chain links TRBV3-1 to TRBJ1-2; D perhaps matches TRBD1 (6 bases). Germline V gene sequence: CDR1 LGHDT, CDR2 YNNKEL (reference sequence). Trimming cost V 3 bases and J 4 bases, with 12 bases left between them. The CDR3 totals 14 residues. This chain's CDR3 is CASSQPGTIYGYTF. The CDR3 coding sequence is TGTGCCAGCAGCCAGCCCGGGACAATCTATGGCTACACCTTC.

This clonotype was seen ten or more times. V is TRBV6-5 and J is TRBJ2-7, with 8 bases lining up with TRBD2. Germline CDR1 reads MNHEY; CDR2 reads SVGAGI. The ends lost 6 bases at V and 3 bases at J; junction bases unmatched: 4. The CDR3 is made up of 13 amino acids. The CDR3 DNA sequence: TGTGCCAGCAGATATGCGGGAGGCTACGAGCAGTACTTC. This sequence encodes CASRYAGGYEQYF.

This clonotype was seen a handful of times. The chain links TRBV20-1 to TRBJ2-5; the match to TRBD2 covers 13 bases. Trimming took 6 bases from V and 7 from J; bases not matched to a gene: 5. Germline lookup yields CDR1 DFQATT and CDR2 SNEGSKA (reference sequence). The CDR3 extends over 13 amino acids. CDR3 sequence: CSARTSGSWTQYF. CDR3 DNA: TGCAGTGCCCGGACTAGCGGGAGTTGGACCCAGTACTTC.

This clonotype was picked up many times. The chain couples TRBV7-2 to TRBJ2-2; 7 bases align to TRBD2. The CDR3 is 17 residues long. CDR1 and CDR2 (germline): SGHTA, FQGNSA. J was trimmed by 4 bases and V by 0 bases; bases with no gene match: 8. CDR3: CASSLASGGAGTGELFF. The CDR3 DNA reads TGTGCCAGCAGCTTAGCGTCGGGAGGAGCTGGCACCGGGGAGCTGTTTTTT. Based on the CDR3 plus reference TRBV7-2 and TRBJ2-2, the full variable domain is GAGVSQSPSNKVTEKGKDVELRCDPISGHTALYWYRQSLGQGLEFLIYFQGNSAPDKSGLPSDRFSAERTGGSVSTLTIQRTQQEDSAVYLCASSLASGGAGTGELFFGEGSRLTVL.

This clonotype showed up just a few times. Given a much more abundant clone one base away, this may be a read error. The rearrangement uses TRBV7-3 and TRBJ2-2; D not certain. V shed 1 base and J shed 6 bases, with 6 bases lying between them. The CDR3 spans 13 residues. Looked up from germline, CDR1 is SGHTA and CDR2 is FQGTGA. The CDR3 here is CASSLMAAGELFF. In DNA, the CDR3 is TGTGCCAGCAGCTTAATGGCAGCCGGGGAGCTGTTTTTT.

This clonotype was observed many times. This chain connects TRBV6-1 to TRBJ2-5, with 13 bases aligning to TRBD2. The V segment lost 3 bases and the J segment 3 bases; nucleotides outside the gene matches: 1. CDR1 is MNHNS, CDR2 SASEGT, per germline. The CDR3 spans 15 residues. The CDR3 DNA reads TGTGCCAGCAGTGAGGGACTAGCGGGAAAAGAGACCCAGTACTTC. Encoded protein: CASSEGLAGKETQYF.

In DNA form, the CDR3 reads TGTGCCAGCAGTGCGCAGCGGGCCACCTACGAGCAGTACTTC. This codes for CASSAQRATYEQYF. The chain links TRBV2 to TRBJ2-7, with D possibly matching TRBD2 (6 bases). Germline CDR1 reads SNHLY; CDR2 reads FYNNEI. The CDR3 extends over 14 amino acids. The germline V and J ends were trimmed by 4 bases and 2 bases, with 12 bases remaining between them. The complete variable domain, with remaining parts taken from reference TRBV2 and TRBJ2-7, reads EPEVTQTPSHQVTQMGQEVILRCVPISNHLYFYWYRQILGQKVEFLVSFYNNEISEKSEIFDDQFSVERPDGSNFTLKIRSTKLEDSAMYFCASSAQRATYEQYFGPGTRLTVT.

This clonotype was recorded at least ten times. V is TRBV5-1 and J is TRBJ2-7; D remains unclear. Per germline, CDR1 SGHRS and CDR2 YFSETQ. The V end was cut by 3 bases, the J end by 2 bases, with 9 bases between. CDR3 length: 13 residues. The CDR3 DNA follows: TGCGCCAGCAGCTCCGACTTAGCCTACGAGCAGTACTTC. It specifies CASSSDLAYEQYF.

This clonotype was counted many times. J is TRBJ2-7 and V is TRBV20-1, with D possibly being TRBD1 (6 bases). Trimming stripped 2 bases from V and 2 bases from J, with 16 bases between. In germline, CDR1 is DFQATT, CDR2 SNEGSKA (reference sequence). The CDR3 is 15 amino acids. CDR3 protein: CSARNIQGLTYEQYF. The CDR3 DNA reads TGCAGTGCTAGAAATATCCAGGGGTTAACCTACGAGCAGTACTTC.

This clonotype was seen at least ten times. The chain combines TRBV7-9 with TRBJ1-2; possible D gene TRBD1, 5 bases. Between the trimmed V and J ends, which lost 4 bases and 2 bases, there was a span of 11 bases. The CDR3 has 14 residues. The germline V gene has CDR1 SEHNR and CDR2 FQNEAQ (reference sequence). CDR3 sequence reads: CASSSTGHNYGYTF. The CDR3 coding sequence is TGTGCCAGCAGCTCTACCGGACACAACTATGGCTACACCTTC.